A selection of T cell receptor beta chains follows, all from one sample in a study of blood T cell repertoires in COVID-19. Clones were read by immunoSEQ multiplex PCR, and TCRdb kept only the in-frame ones, dropping some. The sample consists of around 99,000 clones, 79% of them appearing once. The sequencing sample was made of peripheral blood. Every receptor here comes from a woman aged 80 or over with active or convalescent COVID-19. Both conserved end residues are part of each CDR3. Each record gives: J gene, V gene, clone size, D gene, CDR3 protein, CDR3 DNA. D genes are given only for firm matches. Clone size appears in some rows only: once, few, many, or a class for an expanded clone.

TRBJ2-5,TRBV5-1,.,.,CASSFKSGDGETQYF,TGTGCCAGCAGCTTTAAGTCAGGGGATGGAGAGACCCAGTACTTC
TRBJ1-5,TRBV6-5,few,.,CASSPLRGQPQHF,TGTGCCAGCAGTCCGCTACGGGGTCAGCCCCAGCATTTT
TRBJ2-3,TRBV5-1,.,TRBD2,CASSTGLALDDTQYF,TGTGCCAGCAGCACGGGACTAGCACTAGACGATACGCAGTATTTT
TRBJ2-1,TRBV9,.,.,CASSVYWRGGEQFF,TGTGCCAGCAGCGTATATTGGAGGGGAGGTGAGCAGTTCTTC
TRBJ2-7,TRBV7-9,.,.,CASSLTAGEEQYF,TGTGCCAGCAGCCTCACCGCGGGTGAAGAGCAGTACTTC
TRBJ2-3,TRBV28,.,TRBD1,CASSSTGAGGADTQYF,TGTGCCAGCAGTTCAACAGGGGCAGGTGGCGCAGATACGCAGTATTTT
TRBJ1-2,TRBV5-1,.,TRBD1,CASSSDRQYGYTF,TGCGCCAGCAGCTCGGACAGGCAGTATGGCTACACCTTC
TRBJ2-5,TRBV7-2,few,TRBD2,CASSRQSGGGEETQYF,TGTGCCAGCAGCCGTCAATCGGGAGGAGGTGAAGAGACCCAGTACTTC
TRBJ2-1,TRBV5-1,once,TRBD2,CASSFYSGRASNEQFF,TGCGCCAGCAGCTTCTACAGCGGGAGGGCCTCAAATGAGCAGTTCTTC
TRBJ2-7,TRBV5-1,.,TRBD2,CASSLITSGSLMGNYEQYF,TGTGCCAGCAGCTTGATAACTAGCGGGAGTCTCATGGGGAACTACGAGCAGTACTTC
TRBJ2-1,TRBV6-6,.,TRBD1,CASGRSGGGEQFF,TGTGCCAGCGGTAGATCAGGGGGCGGGGAGCAGTTCTTC
TRBJ1-2,TRBV28,.,.,CASSFGQAPYGYTF,TGTGCCAGCAGTTTCGGTCAGGCACCGTATGGCTACACCTTC
TRBJ2-2,TRBV7-8,.,TRBD1,CASSFLPGQGKTGELFF,TGTGCCAGCAGCTTTTTACCGGGACAGGGGAAGACCGGGGAGCTGTTTTTT
TRBJ2-7,TRBV6-5,.,TRBD1,CASSPRDRNYEQYF,TGTGCCAGCAGTCCTAGGGACAGGAACTACGAGCAGTACTTC
TRBJ2-2,TRBV5-4,.,TRBD2,CASSLGAGGHTGELFF,TGTGCCAGCAGCTTGGGAGCGGGAGGTCATACCGGGGAGCTGTTTTTT
TRBJ2-2,TRBV9,.,TRBD2,CASSVDLAGTTYTGELFF,TGTGCCAGCAGCGTAGACTTGGCCGGGACTACCTACACCGGGGAGCTGTTTTTT